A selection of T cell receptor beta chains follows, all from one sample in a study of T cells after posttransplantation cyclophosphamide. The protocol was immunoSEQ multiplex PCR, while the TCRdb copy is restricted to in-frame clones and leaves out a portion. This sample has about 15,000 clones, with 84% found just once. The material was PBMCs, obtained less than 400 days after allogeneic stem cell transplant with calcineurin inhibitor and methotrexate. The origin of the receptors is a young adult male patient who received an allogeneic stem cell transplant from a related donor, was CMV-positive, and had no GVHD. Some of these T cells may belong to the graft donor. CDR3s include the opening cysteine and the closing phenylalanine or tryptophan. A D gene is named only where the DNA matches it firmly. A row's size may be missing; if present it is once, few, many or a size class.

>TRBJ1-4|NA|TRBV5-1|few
TGCGCCAGCAGGGGTTTATCCGGGGGGAATGAAAAACTGTTTTTT
CASRGLSGGNEKLFF
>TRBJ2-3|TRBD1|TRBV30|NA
TGTGCCTGGAGTTCGGTGGGACAGGGCTCAAGGGATACGCAGTATTTT
CAWSSVGQGSRDTQYF
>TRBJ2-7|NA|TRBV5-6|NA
TGTGCCAGCAGCTTGGGAAGGAGCTCCTACGAGCAGTACTTC
CASSLGRSSYEQYF
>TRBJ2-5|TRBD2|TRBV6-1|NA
TGTGCCAGCAGTGAAGCAGGCGGGGGGATTCAAGAGACCCAGTACTTC
CASSEAGGGIQETQYF
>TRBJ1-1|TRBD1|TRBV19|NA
TGTGCCAGTAGTAACGCAGGGGGTACTCGCACTGAAGCTTTCTTT
CASSNAGGTRTEAFF
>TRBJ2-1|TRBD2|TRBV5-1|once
TGCGCCAGCAGCTTTTTGGCTAGCGGGAGGAATGAGCAGTTCTTC
CASSFLASGRNEQFF
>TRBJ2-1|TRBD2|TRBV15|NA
TGTGCCACCAGCCCTAGGGCTAGCGGGACGAGTGAGCAGTTCTTC
CATSPRASGTSEQFF
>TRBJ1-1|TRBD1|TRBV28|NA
TGTGCCAGCAGTCAAGGGGCAGGGGGAAGGATGAACACTGAAGCTTTCTTT
CASSQGAGGRMNTEAFF
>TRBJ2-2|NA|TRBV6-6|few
TGTGCCAGCAGTTACGCAGGGGCAGGGGAGCTGTTTTTT
CASSYAGAGELFF
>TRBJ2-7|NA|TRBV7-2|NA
TGTGCCAGCAGCGAAGGGGACACGTACTACGAGCAGTACTTC
CASSEGDTYYEQYF
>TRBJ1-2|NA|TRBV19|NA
TGTGCCAGTAGCCTATTACGGCTTAAACAGGCCCCCTATGGCTACACCTTC
CASSLLRLKQAPYGYTF
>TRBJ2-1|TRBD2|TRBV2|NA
TGTGCCAGCGGGAGACTAGCGGGAGTCAGTGAGCAGTTCTTC
CASGRLAGVSEQFF
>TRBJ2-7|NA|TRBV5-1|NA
TGCGCCAGCAGCTTCCAGGGGCCCTTGGGCGAGCAGTACTTC
CASSFQGPLGEQYF
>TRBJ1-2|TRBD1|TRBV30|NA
TGTGCCTGGACTCGACAGGGGATTATCTATGGCTACACCTTC
CAWTRQGIIYGYTF
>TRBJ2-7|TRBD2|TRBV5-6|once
TGTGCCAGCAGCTTCCGGGGGGGGAACTACGAGCAGTACTTC
CASSFRGGNYEQYF
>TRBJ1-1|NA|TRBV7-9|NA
TGTGCCAGCAGCCTACAGGGGAACACTGAAGCTTTCTTT
CASSLQGNTEAFF
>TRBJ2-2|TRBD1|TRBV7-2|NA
TGTGCCAGCAGCTTGGGTAGGGGGCGCTTTTCCGGGGAGCTGTTTTTT
CASSLGRGRFSGELFF
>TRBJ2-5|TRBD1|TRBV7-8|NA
TGTGCCAGCAGCCTGGGACAGGGAGAGACCCAGTACTTC
CASSLGQGETQYF
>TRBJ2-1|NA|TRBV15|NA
TGTGCCACCAGCAGTTTGGTTCATGTAAAGAGTGAGCAGTTCTTC
CATSSLVHVKSEQFF
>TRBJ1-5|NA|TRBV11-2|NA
TGCGCCAGCAGCCAAGATAGGGGTAGCAATCAGCCCCAGCATTTT
CASSQDRGSNQPQHF
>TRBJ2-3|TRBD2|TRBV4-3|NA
TGCGCCAGCAGCCAAGATACAGCGGGAGGAGTTAATACGCAGTATTTT
CASSQDTAGGVNTQYF
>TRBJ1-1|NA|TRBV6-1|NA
TGTGCCAGCAAGGCCTACGGCGGGAACACTGAAGCTTTCTTT
CASKAYGGNTEAFF
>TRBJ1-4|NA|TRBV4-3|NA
TGCGCCAGCAGCCAAGATCGGGGGGTTCGGGAAAAACTGTTTTTT
CASSQDRGVREKLFF
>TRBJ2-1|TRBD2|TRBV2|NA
TGTGCCAGCAGTGATAGCGGGAGGGCCGGTGAGCAGTTCTTC
CASSDSGRAGEQFF
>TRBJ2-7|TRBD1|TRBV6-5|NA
TGTGCCAGCAGTTACGAGACAGGGTGGTACGAGCAGTACTTC
CASSYETGWYEQYF
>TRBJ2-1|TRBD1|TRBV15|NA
TGTGCCACCAGCAGAGCGTCGACAGGGCTAGGGTACAGTGAGCAGTTCTTC
CATSRASTGLGYSEQFF
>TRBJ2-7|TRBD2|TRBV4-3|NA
TGCGCCAGCAGCCAAGACGCCACTAGCGGGGCCTACGAGCAGTACTTC
CASSQDATSGAYEQYF
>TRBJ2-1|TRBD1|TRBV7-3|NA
TGTGCCAGCAGCTTGGGACAGTCGATCTACAATGAGCAGTTCTTC
CASSLGQSIYNEQFF
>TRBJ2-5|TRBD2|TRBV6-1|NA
TGTGCCAGCAGTGAGGGCAGAAGCGGGAGAAAAGAGACCCAGTACTTC
CASSEGRSGRKETQYF
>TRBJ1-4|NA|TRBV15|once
TGTGCCACCAGGACTGGACAGTCGGGTGAAAAACTGTTTTTT
CATRTGQSGEKLFF
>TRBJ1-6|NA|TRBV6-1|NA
TGTGCCAGCAGTGAACCAGTCTCACCCCTCCACTTT
CASSEPVSPLHF
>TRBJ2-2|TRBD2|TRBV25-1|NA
TGTGCCAGCAGTGAAGGGGGAGGGGCGAACACCGGGGAGCTGTTTTTT
CASSEGGGANTGELFF
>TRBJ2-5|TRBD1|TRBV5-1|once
TGCGCCAGCAGCCCCCGGACAGGGGGAGAGACCCAGTACTTC
CASSPRTGGETQYF
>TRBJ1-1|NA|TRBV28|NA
TGTGCCAGCAGTTTAAGCTACGGGAACACTGAAGCTTTCTTT
CASSLSYGNTEAFF
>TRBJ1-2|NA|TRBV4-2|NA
TGTGCCAGCAGCCAAGAACGTCGAGCGGCAGTTCTATCCTATGGCTACACCTTC
CASSQERRAAVLSYGYTF
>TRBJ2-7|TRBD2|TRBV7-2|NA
TGTGCCAGCAGCCAGACCGGGACTAGGAAGGTCGAGCAGTACTTC
CASSQTGTRKVEQYF
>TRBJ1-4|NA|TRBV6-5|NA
TGTGCCAGCAGCAATACAGTTAATGAAAAACTGTTTTTT
CASSNTVNEKLFF
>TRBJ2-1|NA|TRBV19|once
TGTGCCAGTAGTGCACAAACAGGGGGGGGTTACAATGAGCAGTTCTTC
CASSAQTGGGYNEQFF
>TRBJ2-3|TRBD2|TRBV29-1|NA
TGCAGCTTTAGCGGGAGCACAGATACGCAGTATTTT
CSFSGSTDTQYF
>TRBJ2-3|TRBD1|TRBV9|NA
TGTGCCAGCAGCATACAGGGGGGTTTCACAGATACGCAGTATTTT
CASSIQGGFTDTQYF
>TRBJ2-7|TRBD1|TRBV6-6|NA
TGTGCCAGCAGTTACGGACAGGGGGCATACGAGCAGTACTTC
CASSYGQGAYEQYF
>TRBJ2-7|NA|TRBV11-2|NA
TGTGCCAGCAGCTTAGACAGCGATTCCTACGAGCAGTACTTC
CASSLDSDSYEQYF
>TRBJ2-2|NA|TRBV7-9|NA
TGTGCCAGCCCCTTAGGGGAGCCCGGTGTTGCGAACACCGGGGAGCTGTTTTTT
CASPLGEPGVANTGELFF
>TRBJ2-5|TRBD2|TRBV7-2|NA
TGCGCCAGCAGCCCGGGACTAGCGGGAACCAGGGAGACCCAGTACTTC
CASSPGLAGTRETQYF
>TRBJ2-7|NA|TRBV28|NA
TGTGCCAGCGGAAGCGGAGCAAGCTCCTACGAGCAGTACTTC
CASGSGASSYEQYF
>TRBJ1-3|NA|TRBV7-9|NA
TGTGCCAGCAGCTTAGTGGGCCCCTCTGGAAACACCATATATTTT
CASSLVGPSGNTIYF
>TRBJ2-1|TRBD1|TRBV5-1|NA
TGCGCCAGCATAGGGACAGGGGGCGGGGGTGAGCAGTTCTTC
CASIGTGGGGEQFF
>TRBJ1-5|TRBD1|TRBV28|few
TGTGCCAGCAGTTTGGGACAGTTCAATCAGCCCCAGCATTTT
CASSLGQFNQPQHF
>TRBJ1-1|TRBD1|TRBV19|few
TGTGCCAGTAGTCCGACAGGGTCCACTGAAGCTTTCTTT
CASSPTGSTEAFF
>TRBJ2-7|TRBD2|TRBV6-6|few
TGTGCCAGCAGTGTCTCTAGCGGCTACGAGCAGTACTTC
CASSVSSGYEQYF
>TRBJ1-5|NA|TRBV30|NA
TGTGCCTGGAGTGTACCCGGGGGGAATCAGCCCCAGCATTTT
CAWSVPGGNQPQHF
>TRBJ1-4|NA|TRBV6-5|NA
TGTGCCAGCACCCTTCGTCTATTTGGTGAAAAACTGTTTTTT
CASTLRLFGEKLFF
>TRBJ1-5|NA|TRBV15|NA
TGTGCCACCAGCAGAGAGGCAGGGGTTCAGCCCCAGCATTTT
CATSREAGVQPQHF
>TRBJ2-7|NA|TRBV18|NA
TGTGCCAGCTCACCACTCAGCGACGAGCAGTACTTC
CASSPLSDEQYF
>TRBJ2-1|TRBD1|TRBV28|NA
TGTGCCAGCAGTTCGGCCGGGACAGGGATTGGTGAGCAGTTCTTC
CASSSAGTGIGEQFF